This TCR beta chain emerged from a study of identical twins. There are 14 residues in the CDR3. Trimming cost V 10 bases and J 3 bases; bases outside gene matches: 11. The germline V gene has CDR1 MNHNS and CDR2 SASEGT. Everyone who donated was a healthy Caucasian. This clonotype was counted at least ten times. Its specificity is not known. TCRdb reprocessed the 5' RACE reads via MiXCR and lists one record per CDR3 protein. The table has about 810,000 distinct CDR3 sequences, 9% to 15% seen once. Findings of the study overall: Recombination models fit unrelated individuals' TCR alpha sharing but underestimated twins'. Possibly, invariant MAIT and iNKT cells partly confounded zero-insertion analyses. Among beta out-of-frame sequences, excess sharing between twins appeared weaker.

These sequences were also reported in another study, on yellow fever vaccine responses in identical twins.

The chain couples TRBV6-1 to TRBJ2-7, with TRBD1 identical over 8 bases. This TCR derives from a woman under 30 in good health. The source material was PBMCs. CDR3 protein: CATPLGTGSYEQYV. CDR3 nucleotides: TGTGCCACCCCCCTTGGGACAGGAAGCTACGAGCAGTACGTC.